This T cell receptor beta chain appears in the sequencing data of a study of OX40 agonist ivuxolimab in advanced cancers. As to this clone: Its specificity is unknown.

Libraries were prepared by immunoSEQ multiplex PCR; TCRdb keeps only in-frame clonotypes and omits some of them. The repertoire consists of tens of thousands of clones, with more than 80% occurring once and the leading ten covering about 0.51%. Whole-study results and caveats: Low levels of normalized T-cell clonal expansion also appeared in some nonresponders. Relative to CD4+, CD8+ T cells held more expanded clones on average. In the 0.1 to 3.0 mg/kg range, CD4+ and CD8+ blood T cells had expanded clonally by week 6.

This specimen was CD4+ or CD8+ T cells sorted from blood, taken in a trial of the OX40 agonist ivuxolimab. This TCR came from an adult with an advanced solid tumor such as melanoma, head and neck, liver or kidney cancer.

CDR3 sequence reads: CASRPTSQQYF. The DNA of the CDR3 is TGTGCCAGCAGACCAACCTCTCAGCAGTACTTC. The V call is TRBV9, the J call TRBJ2-5; D is unclear. V was pared by 5 bases and J by 11 bases, with 13 bases between. The CDR3 sequence is 11 residues long. The germline V gene has CDR1 SGDLS and CDR2 YYNGEE. Drawing the rest from reference TRBV9 and TRBJ2-5, the complete variable domain is DSGVTQTPKHLITATGQRVTLRCSPRSGDLSVYWYQQSLDQGLQFLIQYYNGEERAKGNILERFSAQQFPDLHSELNLSSLELGDSALYFCASRPTSQQYFGPGTRLLVL.